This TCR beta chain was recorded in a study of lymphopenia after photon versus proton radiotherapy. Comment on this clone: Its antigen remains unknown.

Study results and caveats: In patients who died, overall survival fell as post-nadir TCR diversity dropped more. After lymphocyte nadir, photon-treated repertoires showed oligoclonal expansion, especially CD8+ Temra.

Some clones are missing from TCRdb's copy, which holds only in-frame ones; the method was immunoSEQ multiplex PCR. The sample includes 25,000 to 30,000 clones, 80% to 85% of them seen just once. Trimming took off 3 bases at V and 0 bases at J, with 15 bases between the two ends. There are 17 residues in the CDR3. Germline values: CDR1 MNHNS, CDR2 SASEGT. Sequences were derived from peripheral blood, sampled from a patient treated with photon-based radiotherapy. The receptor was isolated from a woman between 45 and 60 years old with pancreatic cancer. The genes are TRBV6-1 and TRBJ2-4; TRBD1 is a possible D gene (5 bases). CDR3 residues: CASSDRDFNLAKNIQYF. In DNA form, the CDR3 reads TGTGCCAGCAGTGACAGGGATTTCAACTTAGCCAAAAACATTCAGTACTTC.